This T cell receptor (beta chain) was sequenced during a study of multiple sclerosis patients with progressive multifocal leukoencephalopathy. As to time point: time of PML onset. This clone was picked up one time. Its antigen is as yet unknown. Some clones are missing from TCRdb's copy, which holds only in-frame ones; the method was immunoSEQ multiplex PCR. The table has roughly 34,000 clones, more than 75% seen once; the top ten hold 3.2%. The study's findings and limits: Before and during natalizumab, the clones expanded at PML already existed.

V was clipped by 2 bases and J by 3 bases, with 8 bases between them. This CDR3 spans 13 amino acids. Germline V gene sequence: CDR1 MNHNS, CDR2 SASEGT. The chain recombines TRBV6-1 with TRBJ2-7; D is unclear. The sample consisted of PBMCs, taken from a patient treated with natalizumab. This clonotype was sampled from a human donor with progressive multifocal leukoencephalopathy. This CDR3 is CASSEYQRYEQYF. DNA of the CDR3: TGTGCCAGCAGTGAATATCAACGCTACGAGCAGTACTTC.